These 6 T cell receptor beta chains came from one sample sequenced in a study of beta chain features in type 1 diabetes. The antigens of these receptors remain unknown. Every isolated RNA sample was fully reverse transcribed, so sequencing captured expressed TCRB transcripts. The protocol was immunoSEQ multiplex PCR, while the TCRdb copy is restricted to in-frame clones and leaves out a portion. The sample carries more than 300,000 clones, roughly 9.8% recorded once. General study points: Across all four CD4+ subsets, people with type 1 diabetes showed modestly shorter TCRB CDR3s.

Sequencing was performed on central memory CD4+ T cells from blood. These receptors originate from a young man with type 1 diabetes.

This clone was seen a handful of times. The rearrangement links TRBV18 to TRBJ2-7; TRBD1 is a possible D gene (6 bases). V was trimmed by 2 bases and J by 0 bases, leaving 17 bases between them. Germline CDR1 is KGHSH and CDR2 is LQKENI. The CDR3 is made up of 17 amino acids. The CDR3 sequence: CASSPWRRDTISYEQYF. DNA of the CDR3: TGTGCCAGCTCACCATGGCGCCGGGACACCATCTCCTACGAGCAGTACTTC.

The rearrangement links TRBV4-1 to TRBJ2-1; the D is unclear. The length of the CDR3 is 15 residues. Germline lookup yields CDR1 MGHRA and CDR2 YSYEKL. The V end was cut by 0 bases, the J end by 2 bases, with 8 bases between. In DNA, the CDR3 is TGCGCCAGCAGCCAAGAGGGCAGGACCTACAATGAGCAGTTCTTC. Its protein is CASSQEGRTYNEQFF.

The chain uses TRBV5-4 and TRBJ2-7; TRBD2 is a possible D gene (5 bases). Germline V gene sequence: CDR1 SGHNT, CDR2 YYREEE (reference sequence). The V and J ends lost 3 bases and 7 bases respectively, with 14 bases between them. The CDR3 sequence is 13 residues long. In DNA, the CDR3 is TGTGCCAGCAGCTCCCCAACTAGGTGGGAGCAGTACTTC. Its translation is CASSSPTRWEQYF.

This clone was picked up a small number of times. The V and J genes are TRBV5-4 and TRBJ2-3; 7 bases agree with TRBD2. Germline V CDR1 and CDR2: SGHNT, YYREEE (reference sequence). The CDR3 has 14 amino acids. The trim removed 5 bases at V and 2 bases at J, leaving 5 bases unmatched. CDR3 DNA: TGTGCCAGCAGGGGAGGGCCTGACACAGATACGCAGTATTTT. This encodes CASRGGPDTDTQYF.

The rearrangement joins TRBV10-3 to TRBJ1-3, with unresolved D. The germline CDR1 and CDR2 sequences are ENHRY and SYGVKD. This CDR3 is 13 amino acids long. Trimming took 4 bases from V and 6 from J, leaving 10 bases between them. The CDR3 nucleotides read TGTGCCATCAGTGGTAGACTCGTAAACACCATATATTTT. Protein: CAISGRLVNTIYF.

CDR3 loop: CASSATGGPQFF. The DNA for the CDR3 is TGTGCCAGCAGTGCCACGGGGGGGCCGCAGTTCTTC. The chain combines TRBV27 with TRBJ2-1; 8 positions agree with TRBD2. This CDR3 is 12 amino acids long. The germline gives CDR1 MNHEY, CDR2 SMNVEV (reference sequence). The J segment lost 12 bases and the V segment lost 5 bases, leaving 6 bases of the junction unmatched.